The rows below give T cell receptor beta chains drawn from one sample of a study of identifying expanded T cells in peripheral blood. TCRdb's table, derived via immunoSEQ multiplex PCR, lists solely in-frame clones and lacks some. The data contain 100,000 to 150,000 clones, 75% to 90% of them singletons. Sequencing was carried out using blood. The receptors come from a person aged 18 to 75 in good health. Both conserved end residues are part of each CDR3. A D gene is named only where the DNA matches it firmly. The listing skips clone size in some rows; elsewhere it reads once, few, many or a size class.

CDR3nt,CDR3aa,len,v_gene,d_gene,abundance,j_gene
TGTGCCAGCAGAAGGGTGAGGGGAGACTATGGCTACACCTTC,CASRRVRGDYGYTF,14,TRBV2,NA,few,TRBJ1-2
TGCGCCAGCAGCCAAGACCCAGGGAGGGACTATGGCTACACCTTC,CASSQDPGRDYGYTF,15,TRBV4-3,NA,NA,TRBJ1-2
TGTGCCAGCAGTTACTCTCGGGGGGAGCAGTACTTC,CASSYSRGEQYF,12,TRBV6-5,NA,NA,TRBJ2-7
TGTGCCAGCAGTTACTTAGCTAGAGGGATTAGCTACGAGCAGTACTTC,CASSYLARGISYEQYF,16,TRBV6-5,NA,NA,TRBJ2-7
TGTGCCAGCTCCCCGACAGGGAACTTCTATGGCTACACCTTC,CASSPTGNFYGYTF,14,TRBV18,TRBD1,NA,TRBJ1-2
TGCGCCAGCAGTTACAATGCAGGGAATAATTCACCCCTCCACTTT,CASSYNAGNNSPLHF,15,TRBV5-1,NA,NA,TRBJ1-6
TGTGCCAGCTCACTCAACAGGGGTGGCTACACCTTC,CASSLNRGGYTF,12,TRBV18,TRBD1,NA,TRBJ1-2
TGTGCCAGCAGGGGCCTGGGACTTGGGAGCTATGGCTACACCTTC,CASRGLGLGSYGYTF,15,TRBV6-5,NA,NA,TRBJ1-2
TGCGCCAGCAGCCAAGATTCCTTCACTGAAGCTTTCTTT,CASSQDSFTEAFF,13,TRBV4-3,NA,NA,TRBJ1-1
TGTGCCAGCACCTCCTCGGGTCCCTACTCAGATACGCAGTATTTT,CASTSSGPYSDTQYF,15,TRBV6-5,NA,NA,TRBJ2-3
TGCGCCAGCAGTGAGAGTTGGGGTTCACCCCTCCACTTT,CASSESWGSPLHF,13,TRBV10-2,NA,NA,TRBJ1-6
TGTGCCACCAGCAGAGATCGTGGGCGCGGGGCCAAAAACATTCAGTACTTC,CATSRDRGRGAKNIQYF,17,TRBV15,NA,few,TRBJ2-4
TGTGCCATCAGTGAGTCGTTGACTGCATCACACATCGTTAACTATGGCTACACCTTC,CAISESLTASHIVNYGYTF,19,TRBV10-3,NA,NA,TRBJ1-2
TGTGCCAGCAGCCCCGGACAGTTTCTCACAGATACGCAGTATTTT,CASSPGQFLTDTQYF,15,TRBV7-9,NA,NA,TRBJ2-3
TGCGCCAGCAGCCAAGGTTACGGGACAGGGACTAACTATGGCTACACCTTC,CASSQGYGTGTNYGYTF,17,TRBV4-3,TRBD1,NA,TRBJ1-2
TGTGCCAGCATCTTAAGGGGGACTGAAGCTTTCTTT,CASILRGTEAFF,12,TRBV6-1,NA,NA,TRBJ1-1
TGTGCCAGCAGTTACGACAGGGGCGGCGGGGAGCTGTTTTTT,CASSYDRGGGELFF,14,TRBV6-5,TRBD1,NA,TRBJ2-2
TGTGCCAGCAGCTCACGCCGGGACAGGGGGCTCGGTAATGAGCAGTTCTTC,CASSSRRDRGLGNEQFF,17,TRBV7-2,TRBD1,few,TRBJ2-1
TGTGCCAGCAGTGGATGGAGTTATGGAAGGTTTTTATCTGGCTACACCTTC,CASSGWSYGRFLSGYTF,17,TRBV2,NA,NA,TRBJ1-2
TGTGCCAGCAGCTCCACCCTCGCGACTGAAGCTTTCTTT,CASSSTLATEAFF,13,TRBV6-5,NA,few,TRBJ1-1
TGCGCCAGCAGTGGTTGGGGGCACAATGGCTACACCTTC,CASSGWGHNGYTF,13,TRBV10-2,NA,NA,TRBJ1-2
TGTGCCAGCAGCAGACAGGGAAGGTCAGAAAAACTGTTTTTT,CASSRQGRSEKLFF,14,TRBV6-5,TRBD1,NA,TRBJ1-4
TGTGCCAGCAGCCCCTTTGGTATACAAGAGACCCAGTACTTC,CASSPFGIQETQYF,14,TRBV7-7,NA,NA,TRBJ2-5
TGTGCCAGTAGTATGCCGGGGTTTCGGCATTCACCCCTCCACTTT,CASSMPGFRHSPLHF,15,TRBV19,NA,NA,TRBJ1-6
TGTGCCAGCGGAAAAGGGACAGCGAACACCGGGGAGCTGTTTTTT,CASGKGTANTGELFF,15,TRBV7-2,TRBD1,NA,TRBJ2-2
TGTGCCACCAGCAGGGTTGTAAGACGGTCAATCGAGCCCCAGCATTTT,CATSRVVRRSIEPQHF,16,TRBV15,NA,NA,TRBJ1-5
TGTGCCAGCAGTGACGCGAACACCGGGGAGCTGTTTTTT,CASSDANTGELFF,13,TRBV6-4,NA,few,TRBJ2-2